Listed here are 17 T cell receptor beta chains from one sample, sequenced in a study of blood T cell repertoires in COVID-19. Measured with immunoSEQ multiplex PCR; TCRdb has only the in-frame clones, and not every one. This repertoire shows some 180,000 clones, roughly 82% found once; its top ten account for roughly 5.2%. Material for sequencing was PBMCs or T cells enriched from blood (not recorded which). The receptors shown here come from a woman aged 55 to 70 with acute COVID-19.

The chain has TRBV7-6 and TRBJ1-3, with a weak D call TRBD1 (5 bases). This CDR3 is built from 14 residues. The V end lost 5 bases, the J end lost 8 bases, and 16 bases lay between the germline ends. CDR1 is SGHVS and CDR2 is FNYEAQ in the germline V gene. The CDR3 DNA follows: TGTGCCAGCAGCCCTAGGGACTCCCAGGACACCATATATTTT. It is translated as CASSPRDSQDTIYF.

V is TRBV4-3 and J is TRBJ2-1; 7 positions match TRBD2. Germline loops: CDR1 LGHNA, CDR2 YSLEER. The CDR3 consists of 15 residues. V shed 4 bases and J 3 bases; nucleotides not matched to a gene: 6. CDR3 DNA: TGCGCCAGCAGCCGACTAGCTGTCAACTACAATGAGCAGTTCTTC. Translation: CASSRLAVNYNEQFF.

This clone was counted a single time. The chain uses TRBV11-2 and TRBJ2-7, with D unclear. Trimming cost V 6 bases and J 6 bases, with 15 bases left between them. The CDR3 sequence is 13 residues long. CDR1 and CDR2 from the germline V gene are SGHAT and FQNNGV. DNA of the CDR3: TGTGCCAGCAGACTCACGCTAGAAGGCGAGCAGTACTTC. As protein: CASRLTLEGEQYF.

In its sample, this clone was seen many times. This chain links TRBV6-5 with TRBJ1-3, with D possibly matching TRBD1 (5 bases). With 5 bases removed from V and 6 bases from J, the gap between germline ends came to 17 bases. CDR3 length: 15 residues. CDR1 is MNHEY and CDR2 is SVGAGI in the germline V gene. The CDR3 nucleotides are TGTGCCAGCAGTCGCATGCCAGGAGGGGCAAACACCATATATTTT. This codes for CASSRMPGGANTIYF.

The rearrangement uses TRBV5-8 and TRBJ1-6; 9 positions match TRBD1. Losses at the gene ends were 6 bases for V and 9 bases for J; bases not matched to a gene: 7. The CDR3 is made up of 14 amino acids. Germline CDR1 SGHTS, CDR2 YDEGEE. The CDR3, as DNA: TGTGCCAGCACCCCGGGACAGGGATTTTCACCCCTCCACTTT. Protein: CASTPGQGFSPLHF.

This clone came up a few times. The chain is built from TRBV18 and TRBJ1-1; D not resolved. Germline V gene data show CDR1 as KGHSH and CDR2 as LQKENI. CDR3 length: 13 residues. V was pared by 0 bases and J by 4 bases, with 6 bases between. The chain's CDR3 is CASSPPAPTEAFF. As DNA, the CDR3 is TGTGCCAGCTCACCACCAGCACCCACTGAAGCTTTCTTT.

The chain joins TRBV2 to TRBJ2-2; 14 nucleotides match TRBD2. CDR1 and CDR2 (germline): SNHLY, FYNNEI. The junction had 5 bases not matched to a gene; V was cut back by 8 bases and J by 6 bases. The CDR3 loop spans 15 amino acids. The DNA for the CDR3 is TGTGCCAGCCGGGGACTAGCGGGAGTATCCGGGGAGCTGTTTTTT. It translates to CASRGLAGVSGELFF.

This sequence joins TRBV7-9 and TRBJ1-4; tentatively, D is TRBD1 (6 bases). There are 15 residues in the CDR3. V was clipped by 2 bases and J by 7 bases, with 14 bases between them. Germline lookup yields CDR1 SEHNR and CDR2 FQNEAQ (reference sequence). The CDR3 DNA reads TGTGCCAGCAGCTTAATTTGGGACACTGCTGAAAAACTGTTTTTT. Its protein product is CASSLIWDTAEKLFF.

The chain is built from TRBV5-4 and TRBJ2-7; D is possibly TRBD2 (6 bases). CDR1 is SGHNT, CDR2 YYREEE, per germline (reference sequence). V was pared by 3 bases and J by 1 base, with 17 bases between. The CDR3 runs to 16 residues. CDR3 region: CASSSGGSGFSYEQYF. CDR3 DNA: TGTGCCAGCAGCTCCGGAGGGAGCGGGTTTTCCTACGAGCAGTACTTC.

V is TRBV11-2 and J is TRBJ2-2; TRBD2 is a possible D gene (6 bases). Looked up from germline, CDR1 is SGHAT and CDR2 is FQNNGV. Between the trimmed V and J ends, which lost 3 bases and 7 bases, there was a span of 15 bases. This CDR3 has 15 amino acids. The CDR3 DNA sequence: TGTGCCAGCAGCTTCGGGCTAGCGAGGGGCGGGGAGCTGTTTTTT. This encodes CASSFGLARGGELFF.

J is TRBJ2-7 and V is TRBV20-1; D unclear. Germline V lookup: CDR1 DFQATT, CDR2 SNEGSKA (reference sequence). The CDR3 has 11 residues. Trimming left V 5 bases short and J 3 bases short, with 8 bases between. CDR3 amino acids: CSARRSYEQYF. The CDR3 coding sequence is TGCAGTGCTCGTCGTAGCTACGAGCAGTACTTC.

The V gene is TRBV10-3, the J gene TRBJ2-7, with D possibly being TRBD2 (5 bases). This CDR3 spans 11 amino acids. V lost 10 bases, J lost 6 bases, and 13 bases lay in between. CDR1 ENHRY and CDR2 SYGVKD come from the germline V gene. The CDR3 is CATSSGGEQYF. In DNA form, the CDR3 reads TGTGCCACGTCGTCCGGAGGCGAGCAGTACTTC.

CDR3: CASSKLFDFYNEQFF. CDR3 DNA: TGTGCCAGCAGCAAATTATTCGACTTTTACAATGAGCAGTTCTTC. The rearrangement joins TRBV28 to TRBJ2-1; D gene ambiguous. The CDR3 runs 15 residues. V gave up 6 bases and J gave up 4 bases, with 16 bases separating them. The germline CDR1 and CDR2 sequences are MDHEN and SYDVKM. Full variable domain (outside the CDR3, taken from reference TRBV28 and TRBJ2-1): DVKVTQSSRYLVKRTGEKVFLECVQDMDHENMFWYRQDPGLGLRLIYFSYDVKMKEKGDIPEGYSVSREKKERFSLILESASTNQTSMYLCASSKLFDFYNEQFFGPGTRLTVL.

The V call is TRBV23-1, the J call TRBJ2-1; a weak D match, TRBD2 (6 bases). TRBV23-1 is an ORF; its function is uncertain. This CDR3 region has 15 residues. Trimming took off 3 bases at V and 7 bases at J, with 16 bases between the two ends. CDR3 DNA: TGCGCCAGCAGTCACACGGGAGTTCCTTCGAATGAGCAGTTCTTC. Translated: CASSHTGVPSNEQFF.

V gene TRBV6-4 combines with J gene TRBJ1-2; 8 bases fit TRBD1. V trimming: 6 bases; J trimming: 4 bases; junction bases outside the gene matches: 4. The CDR3 contains 13 residues. CDR1 and CDR2 (germline): MRHNA, SNTAGT. CDR3 in amino acids: CASSPTGAYGYTF. Here the CDR3 DNA reads TGTGCCAGCAGCCCGACAGGGGCCTATGGCTACACCTTC.

This clone was counted between two and nine times. J is TRBJ2-1 and V is TRBV7-2; a possible D gene is TRBD2 (7 bases). V lost 4 bases to trimming and J lost 2 bases, with 12 bases between them. CDR3 size: 15 residues. CDR1 SGHTA and CDR2 FQGNSA come from the germline V gene. The CDR3 coding sequence is TGTGCCAGCAGCTCGGACAGCGGGGCCTACAATGAGCAGTTCTTC. Protein sequence: CASSSDSGAYNEQFF.

The gene calls are TRBV9 and TRBJ2-3; D gene unclear. The V gene's germline CDR1 is SGDLS and CDR2 YYNGEE. The CDR3 extends over 14 amino acids. Between the trimmed V and J ends, which lost 4 bases and 0 bases, there was a span of 9 bases. The CDR3 bases are TGTGCCAGCAGCATCAGGTCTAGCACAGATACGCAGTATTTT. It encodes CASSIRSSTDTQYF.